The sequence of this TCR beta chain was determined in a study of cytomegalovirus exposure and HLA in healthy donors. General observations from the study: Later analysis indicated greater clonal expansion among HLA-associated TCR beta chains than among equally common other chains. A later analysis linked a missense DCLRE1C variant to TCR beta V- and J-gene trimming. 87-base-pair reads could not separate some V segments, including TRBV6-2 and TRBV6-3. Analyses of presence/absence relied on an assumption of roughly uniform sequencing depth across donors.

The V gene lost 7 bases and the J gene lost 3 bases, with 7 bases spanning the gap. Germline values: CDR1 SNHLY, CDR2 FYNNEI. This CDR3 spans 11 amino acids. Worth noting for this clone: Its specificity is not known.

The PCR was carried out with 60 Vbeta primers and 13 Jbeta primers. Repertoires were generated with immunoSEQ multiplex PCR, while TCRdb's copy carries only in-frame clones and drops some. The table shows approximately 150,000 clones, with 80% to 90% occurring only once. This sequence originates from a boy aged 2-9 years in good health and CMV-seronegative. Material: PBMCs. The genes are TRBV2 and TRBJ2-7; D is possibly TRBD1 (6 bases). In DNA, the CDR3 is TGTGCCAGCACAGGGGACTACGAGCAGTACTTC. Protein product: CASTGDYEQYF.